This T cell receptor beta chain was sequenced in a study of shared clonotypes between healthy human individuals. A remark on this clone: Other DNA sequences in this specimen translate into the identical CDR3.

V was trimmed by 1 base and J by 3 bases, leaving 10 bases between them. The CDR3 contains 14 residues. Germline loops: CDR1 SGHVS, CDR2 FQNEAQ. The authors split each subset's genomic DNA evenly across several immunoSEQ plates. The protocol was immunoSEQ multiplex PCR, while the TCRdb copy is restricted to in-frame clones and leaves out a portion. The profile shows over a million clones, around 78% of them singletons. This receptor was identified in a man aged 18 to 30 in good health. Some clones in this sample may be carry-over from other donors' samples. Sequencing was carried out using memory CD4+ T cells from PBMCs. The subset: CD45RA-negative fraction. The chain carries TRBV7-8 and TRBJ2-7; D might be TRBD1 (6 bases). The CDR3 DNA sequence: TGTGCCAGCAGCTTAGAGGCAGGGGTCTACGAGCAGTACTTC. Its protein product is CASSLEAGVYEQYF.